This entry is about one TCR beta chain. Its antigen is not known. The sample originates from a study of blood T cells in healthy people across ages. Whole-study results and caveats: Any conclusive comparison of naive versus antigen-experienced cells was prevented by using unsorted PBMCs.

The CDR3 covers 16 residues. Trimming pared 4 bases from V and 2 bases from J, leaving 12 bases between. In germline, CDR1 is SEHNR, CDR2 FQNEAQ (reference sequence). Whenever a sample was processed, at least 6 million PBMCs were isolated. Next came a second PCR, run for about 6 to 12 cycles, which used a sample-barcoded 5' primer along with a J-beta primer mix. TCRdb re-analysed the 5' RACE reads in MiXCR, keeping a single row per CDR3 protein. Of about 800,000 distinct CDR3 sequences detected, nearly 60% appear once; the ten largest clones hold about 20%. The origin of this receptor is a man aged 25-40 years in good health. Sequenced: blood. The genes are TRBV7-9 and TRBJ1-6, with D hard to call. The CDR3: CASSSSSGTYNSPLHF. The CDR3 DNA reads as TGTGCCAGCAGCTCGTCGAGCGGCACCTATAATTCACCCCTCCACTTT.